These 18 T cell receptor beta chains share one sample of origin, sequenced in a study of identical twins. TCRdb recomputed calls from the 5' RACE reads with MiXCR, one row per CDR3 protein. The sample lists approximately 890,000 distinct CDR3 sequences; roughly an eighth were seen once. These data were likewise used in another study, on yellow fever vaccine responses in identical twins.

Sequencing was done on a sample of PBMCs. These receptors were taken from a woman under 30 in good health.

This clonotype came up a few times. V and J are TRBV18 and TRBJ2-1; TRBD2 aligns across 11 bases. CDR1 KGHSH and CDR2 LQKENI come from the germline V gene. V dropped 1 base and J dropped 14; count of bases not matched to a gene: 4. The CDR3 runs to 13 residues. CDR3 DNA sequence: TGTGCCAGCTCACCACAGCCTAGCGGGAGGAAGTTCTTC. This gives the protein CASSPQPSGRKFF.

This clonotype was recorded a few times. The chain has TRBV15 and TRBJ1-1, with D perhaps matching TRBD1 (5 bases). Germline V gene sequence: CDR1 LNHNV, CDR2 YYDKDF (reference sequence). The germline V and J ends were trimmed by 0 bases and 3 bases, with 14 bases remaining between them. CDR3 length equals 16 residues. CDR3 amino acids: CATSRDLRGGDTEAFF. The DNA of the CDR3 is TGTGCCACCAGCAGAGATTTAAGGGGAGGGGACACTGAAGCTTTCTTT.

In this sample, this clonotype turned up many times. The chain combines TRBV3-1 with TRBJ1-3; D unresolved. This CDR3 is 16 amino acids long. CDR1 LGHDT and CDR2 YNNKEL come from the germline V gene (reference sequence). Between the trimmed V and J ends, which lost 0 bases and 5 bases, there was a span of 14 bases. CDR3 in DNA: TGTGCCAGCAGCCAAGATAAGGGCAGAAAGAGAAACACCATATATTTT. Protein product: CASSQDKGRKRNTIYF.

This clonotype was counted only a few times. The chain recombines TRBV5-4 with TRBJ1-1, with a possible D match to TRBD1 (5 bases). V dropped 1 base and J dropped 3 bases, with 22 bases sitting between them. The CDR3 runs to 18 residues. Germline CDR1 reads SGHNT; CDR2 reads YYREEE (reference sequence). This chain's CDR3 is CASSLSWAGKEGDTEAFF. The CDR3 region has the DNA TGTGCCAGCAGCTTGTCATGGGCAGGGAAGGAGGGAGACACTGAAGCTTTCTTT.

This clonotype came up many times. The chain links TRBV18 to TRBJ1-1; TRBD1 matches at 7 bases. Trimming at V came to 5 bases and at J to 2 bases, leaving 5 bases not matched to a gene. The CDR3 is 14 residues long. Per the germline V gene, CDR1 is KGHSH and CDR2 is LQKENI. The DNA of the CDR3 is TGTGCCAGCTCAGCAGGGACAGACAACACTGAAGCTTTCTTT. Translation: CASSAGTDNTEAFF.

V is TRBV27 and J is TRBJ1-1; no clear D. This CDR3 region has 16 residues. Trimming pared 1 base from V and 0 bases from J, leaving 12 bases between. Germline V gene lookup returns CDR1 MNHEY and CDR2 SMNVEV (reference sequence). The CDR3 protein is CASSLYPGLLNTEAFF. CDR3 sequence (DNA): TGTGCCAGCAGTTTATATCCAGGACTCCTGAACACTGAAGCTTTCTTT.

This chain connects TRBV20-1 to TRBJ2-1; 9 bases are shared with TRBD2. The CDR3 is 19 residues long. The germline V gene has CDR1 DFQATT and CDR2 SNEGSKA (reference sequence). The V gene end was trimmed by 0 bases and the J gene end by 1 base; junction bases not matched to a gene: 13. Here the CDR3 DNA reads TGCAGTGCTAGAGAGGAAATGTCGCGGGAGGGCCGTTCCTACAATGAGCAGTTCTTC. Protein product: CSAREEMSREGRSYNEQFF.

This clonotype was observed a single time. The chain links TRBV18 to TRBJ2-1, with D possibly being TRBD2 (6 bases). The V gene's germline CDR1 is KGHSH and CDR2 LQKENI. V shed 6 bases and J shed 7 bases, with 19 bases lying between them. The CDR3 has 15 amino acids. The CDR3 coding sequence is TGTGCCAGCTCGGCCGGGACTGGACGGATGAATGAGCAGTTCTTC. The encoded protein is CASSAGTGRMNEQFF.

The chain couples TRBV7-8 to TRBJ2-3; the match to TRBD1 covers 10 bases. Per the germline V gene, CDR1 is SGHVS and CDR2 is FQNEAQ. This CDR3 contains 15 residues. The ends lost 1 base at V and 6 bases at J; junction bases unmatched: 4. In DNA, the CDR3 is TGTGCCAGCAGCTTAGTGGGGACAGGGGCTGATACGCAGTATTTT. Amino acids: CASSLVGTGADTQYF.

J is TRBJ2-5 and V is TRBV12-3 or TRBV12-4; D remains ambiguous. The CDR3 is 12 amino acids. Trimming cost V 6 bases and J 2 bases, with 7 bases left between them. CDR3 sequence: CASRYRQETQYF. The CDR3 bases are TGTGCCAGCAGATATCGTCAAGAGACCCAGTACTTC.

This clonotype was seen more than once but under ten times. Likely a read error: the CDR3 ends without its conserved phenylalanine or tryptophan. The V gene is TRBV25-1, the J gene TRBJ1-1; 7 bases match TRBD1. This CDR3 comprises 16 residues. The germline gives CDR1 MGHDK, CDR2 SYGVNS. The ends lost 0 bases at V and 4 bases at J; junction bases unmatched: 8. CDR3 region: CASSEYATGRGTEAFS. CDR3 nucleotide sequence: TGTGCCAGCAGTGAATATGCGACAGGGAGGGGCACTGAAGCTTTCTCT.

Only a few counts were recorded for this clonotype. The chain has TRBV6-1 and TRBJ1-3, with D possibly being TRBD1 (6 bases). The germline CDR1 and CDR2 sequences are MNHNS and SASEGT. V was shortened by 6 bases and J by 2 bases, with 14 bases between the two germline ends. The length of the CDR3 is 15 residues. CDR3 amino acids: CASRAQGYPGNTIYF. CDR3 DNA sequence: TGTGCCAGCAGGGCACAGGGCTACCCTGGAAACACCATATATTTT.

This clonotype was observed a handful of times. V and J are TRBV10-2 and TRBJ1-2; weak D call: TRBD1 (5 bases). The CDR3 spans 14 residues. Trimming cost V 0 bases and J 7 bases, with 12 bases left between them. The germline gives CDR1 WSHSY, CDR2 SAAADI. CDR3 nucleotide sequence: TGCGCCAGCAGTGAGTCGGGGGTAAACCTTGGCTACACCTTC. It encodes CASSESGVNLGYTF.

This clonotype was detected ten times or more. The V and J genes are TRBV7-2 and TRBJ2-1; 8 bases are shared with TRBD2. V shed 3 bases, J shed 6 bases, and the junction held 13 bases outside the gene matches. The CDR3 spans 17 residues. CDR1 is SGHTA and CDR2 is FQGNSA in the germline V gene. This CDR3 is CASSFQRGSGVFNEQFF. The CDR3 coding sequence is TGTGCCAGCAGCTTCCAGAGGGGTAGCGGGGTGTTCAATGAGCAGTTCTTC. Combining the CDR3 with reference TRBV7-2 and TRBJ2-1 gives the whole variable domain GAGVSQSPSNKVTEKGKDVELRCDPISGHTALYWYRQSLGQGLEFLIYFQGNSAPDKSGLPSDRFSAERTGGSVSTLTIQRTQQEDSAVYLCASSFQRGSGVFNEQFFGPGTRLTVL.

This clonotype occurred many times. This sequence joins TRBV5-1 and TRBJ2-1; 12 bases line up with TRBD2. Germline loops: CDR1 SGHRS, CDR2 YFSETQ. V shed 0 bases, J shed 6 bases, and the junction held 16 bases outside the gene matches. This CDR3 is 20 amino acids long. CDR3 sequence (DNA): TGCGCCAGCAGCTTGGTGATGTGGACTAGCGGGATAAAGGGGCTCAATGAGCAGTTCTTC. This codes for CASSLVMWTSGIKGLNEQFF.

Only a few counts were recorded for this clonotype. This chain connects TRBV28 to TRBJ2-7; 7 nucleotides line up with TRBD2. Trimming at V came to 7 bases and at J to 5 bases, leaving 8 bases not matched to a gene. The CDR3 sequence is 13 residues long. The germline V gene has CDR1 MDHEN and CDR2 SYDVKM. CDR3 coding DNA: TGTGCCAGCACCCAGGGCGGGAGAGACGAGCAGTACTTC. Translated, it gives CASTQGGRDEQYF.

The V call is TRBV14, the J call TRBJ2-7, with 10 positions matching TRBD2. CDR1 is SGHDN, CDR2 FVKESK, per germline. The CDR3 contains 17 residues. Trimming cost V 4 bases and J 4 bases; bases outside gene matches: 13. CDR3 loop: CASSPSTRLAGVYEQYF. As DNA, the CDR3 is TGTGCCAGCAGCCCCTCCACCCGGCTAGCGGGAGTGTACGAGCAGTACTTC.

This clonotype was detected a few times. V usage is TRBV18 and J usage is TRBJ2-7; TRBD2 matches at 11 bases. V lost 8 bases, J lost 5 bases, and 5 bases stayed unmatched. Per germline, CDR1 KGHSH and CDR2 LQKENI. The CDR3 has 13 amino acids. CDR3: CASELAGVDEQYF. The DNA of the CDR3 is TGTGCCAGCGAACTAGCGGGAGTGGACGAGCAGTACTTC.